This entry describes one T cell receptor beta chain. Its antigen remains unidentified. This specimen belongs to a study of cytomegalovirus exposure and HLA in healthy donors. Study outcomes and limitations: More clonal expansion characterized HLA-associated TCR beta chains than equally common others in a later analysis. Previously analyzed data showed that most TCR beta V segments were productive at a frequency of about 87% or about 30%.

CDR1 is LNHNV and CDR2 is YYDKDF in the germline V gene (reference sequence). The CDR3 is made up of 15 amino acids. V was trimmed by 0 bases and J by 4 bases, leaving 9 bases between them. Healthy bone marrow donors made up the donors. PCR involved 60 Vbeta and 13 Jbeta primers. Assay: immunoSEQ multiplex PCR; the TCRdb copy retains only in-frame clones and omits some. This sample carries approximately 170,000 clones, with about 0.8% going to the ten biggest clones. Sequencing input: PBMCs. J is TRBJ2-2 and V is TRBV15; a weak D match, TRBD1 (6 bases). This clonotype was sampled from a woman aged 18 to 35 in good health and CMV-seropositive. The CDR3 DNA reads TGTGCCACCAGCAGAGATCAAGGGGGCACCGGGGAGCTGTTTTTT. Protein sequence: CATSRDQGGTGELFF.